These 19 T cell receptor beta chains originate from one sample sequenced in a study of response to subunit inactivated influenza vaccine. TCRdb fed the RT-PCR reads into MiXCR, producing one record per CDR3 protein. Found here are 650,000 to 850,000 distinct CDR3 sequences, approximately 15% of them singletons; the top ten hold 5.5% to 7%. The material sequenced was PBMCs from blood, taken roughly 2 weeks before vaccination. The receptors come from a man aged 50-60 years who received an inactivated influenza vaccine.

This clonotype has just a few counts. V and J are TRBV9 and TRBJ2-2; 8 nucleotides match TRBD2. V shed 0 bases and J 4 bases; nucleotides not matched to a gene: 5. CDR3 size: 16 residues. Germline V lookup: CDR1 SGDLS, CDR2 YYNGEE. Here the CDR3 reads CASSVAPLAGTGELFF. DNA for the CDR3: TGTGCCAGCAGCGTAGCCCCGCTAGCGGGCACCGGGGAGCTGTTTTTT.

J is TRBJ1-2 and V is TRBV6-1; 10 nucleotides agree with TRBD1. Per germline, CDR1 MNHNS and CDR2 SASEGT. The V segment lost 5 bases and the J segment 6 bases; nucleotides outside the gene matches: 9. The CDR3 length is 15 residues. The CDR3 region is CASSPSTDRGNGYTF. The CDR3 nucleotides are TGTGCCAGCAGTCCTTCAACGGACAGGGGGAATGGCTACACCTTC.

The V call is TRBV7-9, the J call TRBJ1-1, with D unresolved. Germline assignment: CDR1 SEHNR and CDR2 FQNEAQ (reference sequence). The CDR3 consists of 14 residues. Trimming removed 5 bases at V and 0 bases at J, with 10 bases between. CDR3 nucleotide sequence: TGTGCCAGCAGCAAAGGACGGCTGAACACTGAAGCTTTCTTT. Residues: CASSKGRLNTEAFF.

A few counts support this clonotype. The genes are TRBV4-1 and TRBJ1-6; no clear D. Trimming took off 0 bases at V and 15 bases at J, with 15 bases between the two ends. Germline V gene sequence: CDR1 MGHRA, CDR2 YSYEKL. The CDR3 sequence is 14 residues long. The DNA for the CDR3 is TGCGCCAGCAGCCAAGATCGGGTGGGCAGGCTCCTCCACTTT. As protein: CASSQDRVGRLLHF.

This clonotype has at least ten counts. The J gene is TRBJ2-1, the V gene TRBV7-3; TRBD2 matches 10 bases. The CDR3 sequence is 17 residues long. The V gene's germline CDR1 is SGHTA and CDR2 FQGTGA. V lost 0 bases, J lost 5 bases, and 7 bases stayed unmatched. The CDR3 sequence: CASSLTTTSGTHNEQFF. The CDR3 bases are TGTGCCAGCAGCTTAACGACCACTAGCGGGACCCACAATGAGCAGTTCTTC.

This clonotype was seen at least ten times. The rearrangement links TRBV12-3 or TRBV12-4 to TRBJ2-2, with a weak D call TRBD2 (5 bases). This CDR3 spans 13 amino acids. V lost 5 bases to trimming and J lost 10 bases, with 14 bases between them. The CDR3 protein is CASSPGIPAELFF. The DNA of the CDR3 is TGTGCCAGCAGTCCCGGGATTCCGGCGGAGCTGTTTTTT.

The CDR3 loop is CASSADWWSTGELFF. The DNA of the CDR3 is TGTGCCAGCAGCGCGGACTGGTGGAGCACCGGGGAGCTGTTTTTT. The rearrangement links TRBV7-2 to TRBJ2-2, with D possibly TRBD2 on 5 matching bases. V was shortened by 5 bases and J by 4 bases, with 14 bases between the two germline ends. This CDR3 is built from 15 residues. In germline, CDR1 is SGHTA, CDR2 FQGNSA.

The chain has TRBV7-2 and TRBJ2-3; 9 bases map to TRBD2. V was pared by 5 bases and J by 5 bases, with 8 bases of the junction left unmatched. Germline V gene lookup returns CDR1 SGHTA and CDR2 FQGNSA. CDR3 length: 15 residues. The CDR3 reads CASSTAGGPQDTQYF. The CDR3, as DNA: TGTGCCAGCAGCACCGCGGGGGGGCCACAAGATACGCAGTATTTT.

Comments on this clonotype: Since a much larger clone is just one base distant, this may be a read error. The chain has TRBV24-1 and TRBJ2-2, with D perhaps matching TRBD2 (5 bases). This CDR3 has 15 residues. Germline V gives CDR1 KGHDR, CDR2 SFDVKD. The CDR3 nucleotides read TGTGCCACCAGTGACCATGACGGATACACCGGGAAGCTGTTTTTT. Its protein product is CATSDHDGYTGKLFF.

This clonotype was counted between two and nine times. The CDR3 nucleotides are TGTGCCAGCGCGGGACTAGCGGGGGGGTACAATGAGCAGTTCTTC. Its protein product is CASAGLAGGYNEQFF. This rearrangement joins TRBV28 to TRBJ2-1; the match to TRBD2 covers 16 bases. Germline V gene data show CDR1 as MDHEN and CDR2 as SYDVKM. The J segment lost 4 bases and the V segment lost 8 bases, leaving 2 bases of the junction unmatched. This CDR3 contains 15 residues.

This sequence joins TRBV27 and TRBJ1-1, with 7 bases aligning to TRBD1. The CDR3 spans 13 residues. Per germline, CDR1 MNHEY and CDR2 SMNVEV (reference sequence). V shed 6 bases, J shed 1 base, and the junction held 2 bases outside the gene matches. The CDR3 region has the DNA TGTGCCAGCAGCGACAGGGAGAACACTGAAGCTTTCTTT. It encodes CASSDRENTEAFF.

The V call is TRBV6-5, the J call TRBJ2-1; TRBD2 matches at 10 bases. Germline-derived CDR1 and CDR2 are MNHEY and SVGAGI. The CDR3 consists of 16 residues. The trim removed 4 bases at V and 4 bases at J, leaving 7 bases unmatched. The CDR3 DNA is TGTGCCAGCAGTTCCCTAGGAGCGGGGGGGTACAATGAGCAGTTCTTC. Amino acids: CASSSLGAGGYNEQFF.

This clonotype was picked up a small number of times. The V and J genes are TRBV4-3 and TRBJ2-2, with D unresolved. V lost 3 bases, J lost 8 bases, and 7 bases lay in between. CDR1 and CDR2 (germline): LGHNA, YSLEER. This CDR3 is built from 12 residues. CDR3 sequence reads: CASSQFAGELFF. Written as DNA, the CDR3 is TGCGCCAGCAGCCAGTTCGCTGGGGAGCTGTTTTTT.

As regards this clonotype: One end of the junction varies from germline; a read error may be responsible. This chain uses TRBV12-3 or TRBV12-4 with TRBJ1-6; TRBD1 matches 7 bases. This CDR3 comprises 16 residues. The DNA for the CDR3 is TGTGCTAGCAGTAAACAGGGGAACTCCTATAATTCACCCCTCCACTTT. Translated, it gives CASSKQGNSYNSPLHF.

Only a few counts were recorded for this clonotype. CDR3 coding DNA: TGCAGTGCTAGAGATTTCCGACGGACCGAGGAAAAACTGTTTTTT. Encoded protein: CSARDFRRTEEKLFF. The V call is TRBV20-1, the J call TRBJ1-4; D remains unclear. The germline CDR1 and CDR2 sequences are DFQATT and SNEGSKA (reference sequence). This CDR3 comprises 15 residues. V gave up 0 bases and J gave up 8 bases, with 16 bases separating them.

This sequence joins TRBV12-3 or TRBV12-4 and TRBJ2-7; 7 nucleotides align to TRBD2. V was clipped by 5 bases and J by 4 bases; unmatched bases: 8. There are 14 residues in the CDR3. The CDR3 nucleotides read TGTGCCAGCAGTAGGTCCGGGGGGATGTACGAGCAGTACTTC. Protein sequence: CASSRSGGMYEQYF.

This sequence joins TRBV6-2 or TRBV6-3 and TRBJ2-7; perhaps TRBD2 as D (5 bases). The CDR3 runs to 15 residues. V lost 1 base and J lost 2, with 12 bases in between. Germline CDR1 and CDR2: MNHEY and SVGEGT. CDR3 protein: CASSYFGGSAYEQYF. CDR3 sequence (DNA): TGTGCCAGCAGTTACTTCGGAGGATCAGCCTACGAGCAGTACTTC.

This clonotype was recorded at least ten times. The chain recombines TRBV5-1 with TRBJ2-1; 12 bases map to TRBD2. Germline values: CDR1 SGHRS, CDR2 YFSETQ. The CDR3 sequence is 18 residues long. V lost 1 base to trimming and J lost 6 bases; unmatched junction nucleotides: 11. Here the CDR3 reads CASSLSASGGADINEQFF. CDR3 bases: TGCGCCAGCAGCTTGTCGGCTAGCGGGGGGGCCGATATCAATGAGCAGTTCTTC.

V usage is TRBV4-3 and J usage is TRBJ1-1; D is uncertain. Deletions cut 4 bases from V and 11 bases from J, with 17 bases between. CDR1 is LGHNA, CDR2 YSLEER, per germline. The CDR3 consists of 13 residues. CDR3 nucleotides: TGCGCCAGCAGCCGCCTGCGGGGTTTGGGGGCTTTCTTT. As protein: CASSRLRGLGAFF.